The 29 T cell receptor beta chains listed next were all sequenced from one sample in a study of early T cells in non-severe SARS-CoV-2 infection. TCRdb re-derived calls from the 5' RACE reads in MiXCR, one entry per CDR3 protein. Among about 76,000 distinct CDR3 sequences, over 9.5% were seen once, and the ten largest hold about 3.5%. The sample taken for sequencing was whole blood. The source of these receptors is an adult who was a healthcare worker with PCR-confirmed SARS-CoV-2 infection or an uninfected control (not recorded which).

This clonotype was observed a handful of times. The chain joins TRBV24-1 to TRBJ2-3; D is unresolved. This CDR3 contains 13 residues. V was cut by 7 bases and J by 4 bases, with 11 bases left in between. The germline gives CDR1 KGHDR, CDR2 SFDVKD. The CDR3 loop is CATSPGHADTQYF. CDR3 DNA: TGTGCCACCAGCCCTGGGCATGCAGATACGCAGTATTTT.

This clonotype has at least ten counts. A read error may produce the germline difference seen at one junction end. The genes are TRBV5-1 and TRBJ2-1; tentatively, D is TRBD1 (6 bases). The CDR3 sequence is 15 residues long. CDR1 and CDR2 from the germline V gene are SGHRS and YFSETQ. The CDR3 nucleotides read TGCGCCAGCAGGTTGGAGCCCGACAGGAACGGTGAGCAGTTCTTC. It yields the protein CASRLEPDRNGEQFF.

The chain couples TRBV20-1 to TRBJ2-3; a possible D gene is TRBD2 (6 bases). The CDR3 extends over 12 amino acids. CDR1 is DFQATT and CDR2 is SNEGSKA in the germline V gene (reference sequence). The V gene lost 4 bases and the J gene lost 6 bases, with 11 bases spanning the gap. The CDR3 coding sequence is TGCAGTGCTATCCGGGGGAGGGATACGCAGTATTTT. Its protein product is CSAIRGRDTQYF.

The chain employs TRBV20-1 and TRBJ1-1; 7 bases align to TRBD1. The CDR3 spans 14 residues. Losses at the gene ends were 6 bases for V and 6 bases for J; bases not matched to a gene: 13. Germline values: CDR1 DFQATT, CDR2 SNEGSKA (reference sequence). DNA of the CDR3: TGCAGTGCGCCGATCCCAATGAGGGGGCCTGAAGCTTTCTTT. It codes for CSAPIPMRGPEAFF.

The chain recombines TRBV5-1 with TRBJ1-1; D ambiguous. CDR3 size: 12 residues. The germline gives CDR1 SGHRS, CDR2 YFSETQ. Trimming took off 7 bases at V and 0 bases at J, with 7 bases between the two ends. The CDR3, as DNA: TGCGCCAGCGCCTCTATGAACACTGAAGCTTTCTTT. Amino acids: CASASMNTEAFF.

The chain links TRBV27 to TRBJ2-1; no clear D. This CDR3 contains 13 residues. V lost 10 bases and J 3 bases, leaving 13 bases between the germline ends. In germline, CDR1 is MNHEY, CDR2 SMNVEV (reference sequence). CDR3 DNA sequence: TGTGCCACCCATGAATCAGACTACAATGAGCAGTTCTTC. Residues: CATHESDYNEQFF.

The chain employs TRBV12-3 or TRBV12-4 and TRBJ2-1; TRBD1 agrees at 7 bases. There are 15 residues in the CDR3. With V trimmed by 6 bases and J by 3 bases, 8 bases remained unmatched. CDR3 sequence: CASRPGTASYNEQFF. As DNA, the CDR3 is TGTGCCAGCAGGCCCGGGACAGCAAGCTACAATGAGCAGTTCTTC.

This clonotype was counted only a few times. The V gene is TRBV9, the J gene TRBJ2-3; D is unresolved. The CDR3 is 14 residues long. Trimming took 4 bases from V and 0 from J, leaving 9 bases between them. Germline-derived CDR1 and CDR2 are SGDLS and YYNGEE. CDR3 nucleotides: TGTGCCAGCAGCCCCTCGGCGAGCACAGATACGCAGTATTTT. Translated: CASSPSASTDTQYF.

The genes are TRBV29-1 and TRBJ2-7; tentatively, D is TRBD1 or TRBD2 (5 bases each). Between the trimmed V and J ends, which lost 6 bases and 1 base, there was a span of 10 bases. Germline V gene data show CDR1 as SQVTM and CDR2 as ANQGSEA. The CDR3 loop spans 12 amino acids. CDR3 nucleotide sequence: TGCAGCGTCCGGGACGGTTCCTACGAGCAGTACTTC. Protein sequence: CSVRDGSYEQYF.

The chain carries TRBV2 and TRBJ2-1; 11 bases are a match to TRBD2. Trimming removed 2 bases from V and 7 bases from J; junction bases left unmatched: 13. The length of the CDR3 is 18 residues. CDR1 SNHLY and CDR2 FYNNEI come from the germline V gene. The chain's CDR3 is CASSENLVELAGVNEQFF. The CDR3 bases are TGTGCCAGCAGTGAAAATCTGGTGGAACTAGCGGGAGTAAATGAGCAGTTCTTC.

This clonotype was observed many times. The chain has TRBV28 and TRBJ2-7; the D gene is possibly TRBD1 (6 bases). The germline V gene has CDR1 MDHEN and CDR2 SYDVKM. This CDR3 spans 11 amino acids. Trimming stripped 8 bases from V and 5 bases from J, with 10 bases between. The CDR3 loop is CASRTVNEQYF. CDR3 DNA: TGTGCCAGCCGGACAGTCAACGAGCAGTACTTC.

This clonotype was seen ten or more times. The V call is TRBV6-5, the J call TRBJ2-5; D remains ambiguous. CDR1 MNHEY and CDR2 SVGAGI come from the germline V gene. CDR3 length: 13 amino acids. The V gene lost 2 bases and the J gene lost 4 bases, with 8 bases spanning the gap. The CDR3 coding sequence is TGTGCCAGCAGTTACGACGTGGTAGAGACCCAGTACTTC. It specifies CASSYDVVETQYF.

At least ten counts were recorded for this clonotype. This chain connects TRBV29-1 to TRBJ2-3; D might be TRBD2 (6 bases). Germline CDR1 is SQVTM and CDR2 is ANQGSEA. Trimming stripped 4 bases from V and 0 bases from J, with 11 bases between. The length of the CDR3 is 14 residues. The CDR3: CSVAGEASTDTQYF. The CDR3 bases are TGCAGCGTTGCGGGGGAGGCTAGCACAGATACGCAGTATTTT.

This chain joins TRBV7-9 and TRBJ2-6; D remains ambiguous. CDR3 length equals 14 residues. Germline values: CDR1 SEHNR, CDR2 FQNEAQ (reference sequence). Deletions cut 0 bases from V and 2 bases from J, with 2 bases between. The CDR3 is CASSLAPGANVLTF. The CDR3 DNA reads as TGTGCCAGCAGCTTAGCGCCTGGGGCCAACGTCCTGACTTTC.

This clonotype appeared a few times. The chain couples TRBV2 to TRBJ1-6; the match to TRBD1 covers 7 bases. Germline assignment: CDR1 SNHLY and CDR2 FYNNEI. Trimming removed 3 bases from V and 10 bases from J; junction bases left unmatched: 9. The CDR3 runs 15 residues. The CDR3 nucleotides read TGTGCCAGCAGTGACCTAACAGGGGTGGCATCACCCCTCCACTTT. Translating it yields CASSDLTGVASPLHF.

Points on this clonotype: This clone may be a read error of a much larger clone one base away. The CDR3 DNA reads as TGTGCCAGCAGCCCCGGCAGTACGCATTCATCCCTCCACTTT. It specifies CASSPGSTHSSLHF. This chain uses TRBV7-2 with TRBJ1-6; D call uncertain. This CDR3 has 14 amino acids. Looked up from germline, CDR1 is SGHTA and CDR2 is FQGNSA.

This clonotype was seen only a few times. V and J are TRBV4-2 and TRBJ2-5, with D possibly called TRBD1 or TRBD2 (5 bases each). Germline assignment: CDR1 LGHNA and CDR2 YNFKEQ. The CDR3 runs 17 residues. V dropped 1 base and J dropped 4 bases, with 19 bases sitting between them. CDR3 loop: CASSQARGETDVETQYF. The DNA for the CDR3 is TGTGCCAGCAGCCAAGCTAGAGGGGAGACGGATGTAGAGACCCAGTACTTC.

Of note for this clonotype: Germline is not matched at one junction end, which may reflect a read error. The V and J genes are TRBV2 and TRBJ1-1; D unclear. This CDR3 has 15 amino acids. Germline CDR1 SNHLY, CDR2 FYNNEI. The CDR3 nucleotides are TGTGCCAGCAGGGTCCCTAGCACTATGAACACTGAAGTTTTCTTT. As protein: CASRVPSTMNTEVFF.

There are a few counts of this clonotype. This rearrangement joins TRBV5-5 to TRBJ2-1; possible D gene TRBD2, 5 bases. Trimming removed 8 bases from V and 0 bases from J, with 18 bases in between. The germline gives CDR1 SGHKS, CDR2 YYEKEE (reference sequence). This CDR3 region has 16 residues. Written as DNA, the CDR3 is TGTGCCAGTACCCATGGAGCGGCCAGCTCCTACAATGAGCAGTTCTTC. Residues: CASTHGAASSYNEQFF.

This clonotype was seen a few times. The J gene is TRBJ2-7, the V gene TRBV10-3, with 8 nucleotides matching TRBD1. Germline CDR1 ENHRY, CDR2 SYGVKD. The CDR3 totals 13 residues. With V trimmed by 5 bases and J by 6 bases, 6 bases remained unmatched. The CDR3 nucleotides are TGTGCCATCAGTCAAATACAGGGGGGCGAGCAGTACTTC. This gives the protein CAISQIQGGEQYF.

V and J are TRBV7-6 and TRBJ2-7, with D tentatively TRBD1 or TRBD2 (5 bases each). The length of the CDR3 is 14 residues. The V gene's germline CDR1 is SGHVS and CDR2 FNYEAQ. The V end lost 5 bases, the J end lost 2 bases, and 13 bases lay between the germline ends. In DNA form, the CDR3 reads TGTGCCAGCAGCATACCGGGACCGGCCTACGAGCAGTACTTC. Protein product: CASSIPGPAYEQYF.

This clonotype has a count of ten or more. The chain recombines TRBV29-1 with TRBJ2-1; 9 nucleotides match TRBD1. V gave up 4 bases and J gave up 6 bases; unmatched junction bases: 1. The CDR3 is 12 amino acids. CDR1 is SQVTM and CDR2 is ANQGSEA in the germline V gene. CDR3 nucleotide sequence: TGCAGCGTTGGGGGACAGGGCAATGAGCAGTTCTTC. As protein: CSVGGQGNEQFF.

This rearrangement joins TRBV20-1 to TRBJ2-1; D might be TRBD2 (5 bases). Germline CDR1 and CDR2: DFQATT and SNEGSKA (reference sequence). Trimming cost V 0 bases and J 4 bases, with 13 bases left between them. CDR3 length: 15 amino acids. The CDR3 loop reads CSARETRRPYNEQFF. The CDR3 DNA reads as TGCAGTGCTAGAGAGACGCGGAGGCCGTACAATGAGCAGTTCTTC.

In DNA form, the CDR3 reads TGTGCCAGCAGTACCCGACTAACGAATTACGAGCAGTACTTC. Its protein product is CASSTRLTNYEQYF. V usage is TRBV6-2 or TRBV6-3 and J usage is TRBJ2-7; perhaps TRBD2 as D (5 bases). Trimming left V 5 bases short and J 4 bases short, with 15 bases between. The CDR3 sequence is 14 residues long. The V gene's germline CDR1 is MNHEY and CDR2 SVGEGT.

The chain has TRBV3-1 and TRBJ1-2; D might be TRBD1 (5 bases). The CDR3 is made up of 14 amino acids. Trimming took 0 bases from V and 7 from J, leaving 12 bases between them. Germline V gene sequence: CDR1 LGHDT, CDR2 YNNKEL (reference sequence). Written as DNA, the CDR3 is TGTGCCAGCAGCCAAGATCTGAAGGGGACTGGCTACACCTTC. Protein: CASSQDLKGTGYTF.

J is TRBJ1-5 and V is TRBV27; tentative D call: TRBD1 (6 bases). CDR3 length: 18 residues. V lost 3 bases and J 4 bases, leaving 22 bases between the germline ends. Germline values: CDR1 MNHEY, CDR2 SMNVEV (reference sequence). DNA for the CDR3: TGTGCCAGCAGTTTTAGGTCAGGGGTCATGGTCGGAAATCAGCCCCAGCATTTT. It yields the protein CASSFRSGVMVGNQPQHF.

The chain joins TRBV29-1 to TRBJ2-7, with 8 bases fitting TRBD2. V shed 5 bases, J shed 6 bases, and the junction held 0 bases outside the gene matches. Per the germline V gene, CDR1 is SQVTM and CDR2 is ANQGSEA. CDR3 length equals 10 residues. In DNA form, the CDR3 reads TGCAGCGTTCGGGGGGGCGAGCAGTACTTC. This encodes CSVRGGEQYF.

This clonotype was seen a few times. The gene calls are TRBV18 and TRBJ2-1, with 7 positions matching TRBD2. CDR3 length: 13 amino acids. CDR1 is KGHSH, CDR2 LQKENI, per germline. V dropped 7 bases and J dropped 1; count of bases not matched to a gene: 1. CDR3: CASFSGSYNEQFF. The CDR3 region has the DNA TGTGCCAGCTTTAGCGGGTCCTACAATGAGCAGTTCTTC.

V gene TRBV7-9 combines with J gene TRBJ2-5; no definite D call. Germline V gene lookup returns CDR1 SEHNR and CDR2 FQNEAQ (reference sequence). The ends were cut back, 5 bases at V and 8 bases at J, with 9 bases in the middle. The CDR3 runs 11 residues. The CDR3 protein is CASSPDTTQYF. DNA of the CDR3: TGTGCCAGCAGCCCTGACACTACCCAGTACTTC.